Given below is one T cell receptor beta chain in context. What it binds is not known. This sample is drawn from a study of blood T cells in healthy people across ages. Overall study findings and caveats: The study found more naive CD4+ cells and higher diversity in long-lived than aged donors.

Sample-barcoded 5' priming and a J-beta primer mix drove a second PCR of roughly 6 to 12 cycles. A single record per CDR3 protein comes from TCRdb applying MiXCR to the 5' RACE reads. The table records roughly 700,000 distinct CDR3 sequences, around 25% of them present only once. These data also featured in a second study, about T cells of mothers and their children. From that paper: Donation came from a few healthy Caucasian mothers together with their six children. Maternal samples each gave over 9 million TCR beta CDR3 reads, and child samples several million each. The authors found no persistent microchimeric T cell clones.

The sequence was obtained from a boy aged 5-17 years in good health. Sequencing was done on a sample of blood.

DNA of the CDR3: TGTGCCAGCAGCTTAGATCTACCAGCCTACGAGCAGTACTTC. Protein sequence: CASSLDLPAYEQYF. The chain uses TRBV11-2 and TRBJ2-7; D is ambiguous. Germline V lookup: CDR1 SGHAT, CDR2 FQNNGV. The germline V and J ends were trimmed by 0 bases and 2 bases, with 8 bases remaining between them. This CDR3 comprises 14 residues.